The 14 T cell receptor beta chains listed next were all sequenced from one sample in a study of blood T cell repertoires in COVID-19. The repertoire was sequenced with immunoSEQ multiplex PCR; TCRdb's copy has only in-frame clones and lacks some. The table has about 100,000 clones, roughly nine tenths seen once; the top ten hold approximately 5.6%. The specimen sequenced was peripheral blood. The receptors shown here come from a human donor in a cohort sampled during active COVID-19.

V usage is TRBV11-2 and J usage is TRBJ2-5; the match to TRBD2 covers 11 bases. Germline V gene sequence: CDR1 SGHAT, CDR2 FQNNGV. The CDR3 is 17 residues long. Unmatched junction bases numbered 6, after V lost 1 base and J lost 2 bases. The CDR3 protein is CASSLGSSGGVQETQYF. The CDR3 DNA reads TGTGCCAGCAGCTTAGGGAGTAGCGGGGGGGTTCAAGAGACCCAGTACTTC.

V gene TRBV12-3 or TRBV12-4 combines with J gene TRBJ1-1; TRBD1 matches 7 bases. Trimming at V came to 6 bases and at J to 6 bases, leaving 7 bases not matched to a gene. CDR3 size: 13 residues. This chain's CDR3 is CASSRRQGAEAFF. CDR3 nucleotides: TGTGCCAGCAGCAGGAGACAGGGCGCTGAAGCTTTCTTT.

This chain uses TRBV19 with TRBJ2-1, with D maybe TRBD2 (5 bases). Germline V gene sequence: CDR1 LNHDA, CDR2 SQIVND (reference sequence). The CDR3 extends over 12 amino acids. V was cut by 6 bases and J by 3 bases, with 6 bases left in between. The CDR3, as DNA: TGTGCCAGTAGCGGGAACTACAATGAGCAGTTCTTC. Protein: CASSGNYNEQFF.

The chain links TRBV6-4 to TRBJ2-1, with TRBD2 matching over 8 bases. The CDR3 totals 15 residues. J was trimmed by 4 bases and V by 6 bases; bases with no gene match: 8. From germline, CDR1 is MRHNA and CDR2 SNTAGT. The CDR3 nucleotides read TGTGCCAGCAGCGCTTTAGCGGGGAAATACAATGAGCAGTTCTTC. Translated, it gives CASSALAGKYNEQFF.

This sequence joins TRBV18 and TRBJ2-7; no clear D. The CDR3 spans 13 residues. V was pared by 2 bases and J by 1 base, with 6 bases between. Germline assignment: CDR1 KGHSH and CDR2 LQKENI. CDR3 sequence reads: CASSPSLSYEQYF. The CDR3 DNA reads as TGTGCCAGCTCACCAAGCTTATCCTACGAGCAGTACTTC.

The CDR3 loop reads CASSIEGGGLDTQYF. CDR3 nucleotide sequence: TGTGCCAGCAGCATAGAGGGGGGGGGATTAGATACGCAGTATTTT. This chain connects TRBV2 to TRBJ2-3; D perhaps matches TRBD2 (7 bases). The germline CDR1 and CDR2 sequences are SNHLY and FYNNEI. The germline V and J ends were trimmed by 6 bases and 5 bases, with 18 bases remaining between them. This CDR3 contains 15 residues.

The V gene is TRBV9, the J gene TRBJ2-3, with 9 bases that match TRBD1. The germline CDR1 and CDR2 sequences are SGDLS and YYNGEE. There are 15 residues in the CDR3. J was trimmed by 2 bases and V by 7 bases; bases with no gene match: 8. CDR3 nucleotide sequence: TGTGCCAGCGGGAAACAGGGGGCTCTCACAGATACGCAGTATTTT. This gives the protein CASGKQGALTDTQYF.

The rearrangement uses TRBV18 and TRBJ1-5, with 8 bases matching TRBD1. This CDR3 region has 16 residues. Unmatched junction bases numbered 11, after V lost 8 bases and J lost 2 bases. In germline, CDR1 is KGHSH, CDR2 LQKENI. The CDR3 region has the DNA TGTGCCAGCCGACCTCAGGGGGCGCTTGGCAATCAGCCCCAGCATTTT. This codes for CASRPQGALGNQPQHF.

V is TRBV7-2 and J is TRBJ2-6; TRBD2 matches 11 bases. Germline CDR1 SGHTA, CDR2 FQGNSA. Trimming took 2 bases from V and 0 from J; bases not matched to a gene: 6. This CDR3 contains 19 residues. CDR3: CASSLRGTSGSSGANVLTF. The CDR3 DNA reads as TGTGCCAGCAGCTTACGGGGGACTAGCGGCTCCTCTGGGGCCAACGTCCTGACTTTC.

V is TRBV19 and J is TRBJ1-5; maybe TRBD1 (6 bases). V lost 3 bases and J lost 3, with 12 bases in between. Germline V gene sequence: CDR1 LNHDA, CDR2 SQIVND (reference sequence). This CDR3 has 15 residues. The CDR3 DNA is TGTGCCAGTAGTATTTCAGGGGAGAACAATCAGCCCCAGCATTTT. It translates to CASSISGENNQPQHF.

The chain uses TRBV6-5 and TRBJ1-5, with 7 bases fitting TRBD1. CDR1 and CDR2 (germline): MNHEY, SVGAGI. V lost 6 bases and J lost 3; bases outside the gene matches: 8. The CDR3 has 15 residues. As DNA, the CDR3 is TGTGCCAGCAGCCTAAGACAGGGCCACAATCAGCCCCAGCATTTT. Protein sequence: CASSLRQGHNQPQHF.

This sequence joins TRBV13 and TRBJ2-3; TRBD2 agrees at 8 bases. This CDR3 spans 14 amino acids. V dropped 3 bases and J dropped 1; count of bases not matched to a gene: 0. The germline gives CDR1 PRHDT, CDR2 FYEKMQ (reference sequence). The CDR3 DNA reads as TGTGCCAGCAGCTTCGGGGGGGGCACAGATACGCAGTATTTT. It yields the protein CASSFGGGTDTQYF.

CDR3 nucleotides: TGTGCCAGCAGTTTCCCCTCGTCAGGCCGCTCTGGAAACACCATATATTTT. As protein: CASSFPSSGRSGNTIYF. This rearrangement joins TRBV6-2 or TRBV6-3 to TRBJ1-3, with D unclear. Trimming left V 4 bases short and J 0 bases short, with 16 bases between. Germline CDR1 is MNHEY and CDR2 is SVGEGT. The CDR3 sequence is 17 residues long.

V gene TRBV4-3 combines with J gene TRBJ2-7, with 14 bases identical to TRBD2. CDR1 is LGHNA, CDR2 YSLEER, per germline. V lost 0 bases to trimming and J lost 7 bases; unmatched junction nucleotides: 5. The CDR3 totals 16 residues. CDR3 amino acids: CASSQDIRTSGREQYF. The CDR3 DNA is TGCGCCAGCAGCCAAGATATCAGGACTAGCGGGAGGGAGCAGTACTTC.